A selection of T cell receptor beta chains follows, all from one sample in a study of shared clonotypes between healthy human individuals. Generated by immunoSEQ multiplex PCR, the TCRdb table keeps only in-frame clones and is missing some. The sample yields fewer than 130,000 clones, just over 65% seen once. The source material was memory CD8+ T cells sorted from blood. These receptors came from a woman aged 30 to 39 in good health. Each CDR3 is given without its conserved first and last residue. Each record gives: CDR3 protein, V gene, J gene.

cdr3_aa: ATSKKGVPEAF; v_call: TRBV15; j_call: TRBJ1-1
cdr3_aa: ASRGLAGVSDTQY; v_call: TRBV4-1; j_call: TRBJ2-3
cdr3_aa: ASSFRVQAQY; v_call: TRBV6-1; j_call: TRBJ2-3
cdr3_aa: ASSPGLVGTDTQY; v_call: TRBV5-8; j_call: TRBJ2-3
cdr3_aa: ACRAGDTEAF; v_call: TRBV6-5; j_call: TRBJ1-1
cdr3_aa: ASSEASSSYNEQF; v_call: TRBV6-4; j_call: TRBJ2-1
cdr3_aa: ASSQVGQNYGYT; v_call: TRBV4-1; j_call: TRBJ1-2
cdr3_aa: ASSVASLANEQF; v_call: TRBV9; j_call: TRBJ2-1
cdr3_aa: ASSLDFFLYNEQF; v_call: TRBV5-1; j_call: TRBJ2-1
cdr3_aa: AWSVQSNTGELF; v_call: TRBV30; j_call: TRBJ2-2
cdr3_aa: ASTQAPTTNEKLF; v_call: TRBV6-1; j_call: TRBJ1-4
cdr3_aa: ATSPPAGSSGYTGELF; v_call: TRBV15; j_call: TRBJ2-2
cdr3_aa: ASSLRSGWDHEKLF; v_call: TRBV28; j_call: TRBJ1-4
cdr3_aa: ASSLVQGSGGEQY; v_call: TRBV7-8; j_call: TRBJ2-7
cdr3_aa: ASSSRDRGLNEQF; v_call: TRBV7-9; j_call: TRBJ2-1
cdr3_aa: SVVVAGWNTEAF; v_call: TRBV29-1; j_call: TRBJ1-1
cdr3_aa: ATSSSVTGTAAYEQY; v_call: TRBV15; j_call: TRBJ2-7
cdr3_aa: AFLGLAKETQY; v_call: TRBV5-1; j_call: TRBJ2-5
cdr3_aa: ASSQVGHGAAYNEQF; v_call: TRBV14; j_call: TRBJ2-1
cdr3_aa: ASSHPGLGLF; v_call: TRBV25-1; j_call: TRBJ1-4
cdr3_aa: ASSYSESTRDGYT; v_call: TRBV6-5; j_call: TRBJ1-2
cdr3_aa: ASSPGRSGANVLT; v_call: TRBV6-5; j_call: TRBJ2-6
cdr3_aa: ASSLTTKNTEAF; v_call: TRBV11-2; j_call: TRBJ1-1
cdr3_aa: ASSDRDTLSYEQY; v_call: TRBV25-1; j_call: TRBJ2-7
cdr3_aa: ASSLMPSGEETQY; v_call: TRBV7-9; j_call: TRBJ2-5
cdr3_aa: ASSKDRGSSTDTQY; v_call: TRBV5-4; j_call: TRBJ2-3
cdr3_aa: SVSYYSSYEQY; v_call: TRBV29-1; j_call: TRBJ2-7
cdr3_aa: ASSFDSYEQY; v_call: TRBV5-1; j_call: TRBJ2-7
cdr3_aa: ASSTVGSGLYEQY; v_call: TRBV19; j_call: TRBJ2-7
cdr3_aa: ASSLSIRGVVGEAF; v_call: TRBV27; j_call: TRBJ1-1
cdr3_aa: ASSPTRGGSYEQY; v_call: TRBV7-8; j_call: TRBJ2-7
cdr3_aa: ASSLVGANVLT; v_call: TRBV7-3; j_call: TRBJ2-6
cdr3_aa: ASSPRLSPYEQY; v_call: TRBV19; j_call: TRBJ2-7
cdr3_aa: ASGRTNTEAF; v_call: TRBV2; j_call: TRBJ1-1
cdr3_aa: ASSLRREGPPGEQF; v_call: TRBV7-8; j_call: TRBJ2-1